These T cell receptor beta chains were read from a single sample in a study of OX40 agonist ivuxolimab in advanced cancers. Profiled with immunoSEQ multiplex PCR; TCRdb holds only in-frame clones, not every one. The repertoire holds 55,000 or so clones, with roughly 87% as singletons. Sequences were derived from CD4+ or CD8+ T cells sorted from blood, sampled in a trial of the OX40 agonist ivuxolimab. The receptors derive from an adult with an advanced solid tumor such as melanoma, head and neck, liver or kidney cancer. Both conserved end residues are part of each CDR3. Fields, in order: J gene, D gene, CDR3 length, clone size, V gene, CDR3 DNA, CDR3 protein. A D gene is named only where the DNA matches it firmly. A row's size may be missing; if present it is once, few, many or a size class.

TRBJ2-1	TRBD2	15	.	TRBV29-1	TGCAGCGCTGACCTAGCGGGAGGGTCCTACAATGAGCAGTTCTTC	CSADLAGGSYNEQFF
TRBJ2-6	TRBD1	16	.	TRBV19	TGTGCCAGTAGCGGGACAGCCCTAGGTGGGGCCAACGTCCTGACTTTC	CASSGTALGGANVLTF
TRBJ2-5	.	13	.	TRBV2	TGTGCCAGCAGTGACAATCCCGATAGGACCCAGTACTTC	CASSDNPDRTQYF
TRBJ1-2	TRBD1	14	.	TRBV28	TGTGCCAGCACCCAGGGGGGGCGCGACTATGGCTACACCTTC	CASTQGGRDYGYTF
TRBJ2-5	.	12	few	TRBV11-2	TGTGCCAGCAGCTTAGATCGGAGGGACCAGTACTTC	CASSLDRRDQYF
TRBJ2-7	.	14	.	TRBV7-8	TGTGCCAGCAGCCGCAAAGCCTTATCCTACGAGCAGTACTTC	CASSRKALSYEQYF
TRBJ2-3	.	14	.	TRBV7-8	TGTGCCAGCAGCCCCCAAACCAGCACAGATACGCAGTATTTT	CASSPQTSTDTQYF
TRBJ2-5	.	13	.	TRBV29-1	TGCAGCGCGGGGGGGACAGCCGGGGAGACCCAGTACTTC	CSAGGTAGETQYF
TRBJ2-1	.	15	once	TRBV28	TGTGCCAGCAGTTTCGGCGGGAATAACTACAATGAGCAGTTCTTC	CASSFGGNNYNEQFF
TRBJ2-3	.	15	.	TRBV5-1	TGCGCCAGCAGCTCACGAGCGGTTAGCACAGATACGCAGTATTTT	CASSSRAVSTDTQYF
TRBJ2-3	.	13	.	TRBV19	TGTGCCAGTACCCGGGGGCACACAGATACGCAGTATTTT	CASTRGHTDTQYF
TRBJ2-6	TRBD1	18	.	TRBV4-1	TGCGCCAGCAGCCACCCACCCGGACAGGGGACCGGGGCCAACGTCCTGACTTTC	CASSHPPGQGTGANVLTF
TRBJ1-4	TRBD1	14	.	TRBV5-4	TGTGCCAGCAGCACGGACAGGGCTAATGAAAAACTGTTTTTT	CASSTDRANEKLFF
TRBJ1-2	.	15	.	TRBV6-6	TGTGCCAGCAGCGCCCCCTCAAAGGGAATAGATGGCTACACCTTC	CASSAPSKGIDGYTF
TRBJ1-5	.	14	.	TRBV5-1	TGCGCCAGCAGCTTGGACAGCACCAATCAGCCCCAGCATTTT	CASSLDSTNQPQHF
TRBJ2-5	.	14	.	TRBV6-6	TGTGCCAGCAGTTACTCGAGAGGGATGGAGACCCAGTACTTC	CASSYSRGMETQYF
TRBJ2-3	TRBD1	15	.	TRBV28	TGTGCCAGCACAAAACAGGGGGCGCCGGCAGATACGCAGTATTTT	CASTKQGAPADTQYF
TRBJ2-3	TRBD1	16	once	TRBV5-1	TGCGCCAGCAGCGTAATACCGGGACAGGGAAAAGATACGCAGTATTTT	CASSVIPGQGKDTQYF
TRBJ2-3	.	14	.	TRBV10-3	TGTGCCCACGGGGCTGAGCTCCACACAGATACGCAGTATTTT	CAHGAELHTDTQYF
TRBJ2-5	TRBD1	15	.	TRBV6-6	TGTGCCAGCAGCTATAGGACAGGACCCCAAGAGACCCAGTACTTC	CASSYRTGPQETQYF
TRBJ2-7	.	14	.	TRBV9	TGTGCCAGCAGCGTGTTACAGAGCTCCTACGAGCAGTACTTC	CASSVLQSSYEQYF
TRBJ1-3	.	13	few	TRBV6-1	TGTGCCAGCAGTGTTTTCTCTGGAAACACCATATATTTT	CASSVFSGNTIYF
TRBJ2-5	TRBD1	17	.	TRBV7-3	TGTGCCAGCAGCTTAATTGGGACAGGGGCTAAGGGAGAGACCCAGTACTTC	CASSLIGTGAKGETQYF
TRBJ2-5	.	15	.	TRBV5-1	TGCGCCAGCAGCTTACCCGGGCCCCGGGGGGAGACCCAGTACTTC	CASSLPGPRGETQYF
TRBJ2-1	TRBD2	14	few	TRBV10-3	TGTGCCATCAGTGAGTCTAGCGGGAGCAATGAGCAGTTCTTC	CAISESSGSNEQFF
TRBJ1-2	TRBD1	14	once	TRBV30	TGTGCCTGGAGACAGGACAGGGGATGGTATGGCTACACCTTC	CAWRQDRGWYGYTF
TRBJ1-5	.	14	.	TRBV6-5	TGTGCCAGCAGTCGGGGGGAGTGGAATCAGCCCCAGCATTTT	CASSRGEWNQPQHF
TRBJ2-2	.	15	.	TRBV2	TGTGCCAGCAGTGAGCAGGGAAGGATCACCGGGGAGCTGTTTTTT	CASSEQGRITGELFF
TRBJ1-1	.	13	.	TRBV30	TGTGCCTGGAGTCGTCAAATCGGCACTGAAGCTTTCTTT	CAWSRQIGTEAFF
TRBJ2-1	.	15	.	TRBV7-9	TGTGCCAGCAGCATTACAAGGGACCGATACAATGAGCAGTTCTTC	CASSITRDRYNEQFF
TRBJ2-7	.	13	.	TRBV19	TGTGCCAGTAGTATAGAACTGAACTACGAGCAGTACTTC	CASSIELNYEQYF
TRBJ1-3	.	13	.	TRBV5-4	TGTGCCAGCAGCTCCCTATCTGGAAACACCATATATTTT	CASSSLSGNTIYF
TRBJ2-5	.	17	few	TRBV11-1	TGTGCCAGCAGCTTAGGTTTTGATAGCGGACTGGAAGAGACCCAGTACTTC	CASSLGFDSGLEETQYF
TRBJ1-5	TRBD1	15	few	TRBV7-8	TGTGCCAGCAGCAAGGGACAGGGAATCAATCAGCCCCAGCATTTT	CASSKGQGINQPQHF
TRBJ2-1	TRBD2	15	.	TRBV7-3	TGTGCCAGCAGCGATAGCGGGATGGGTTACAATGAGCAGTTCTTC	CASSDSGMGYNEQFF
TRBJ2-1	TRBD2	15	few	TRBV4-2	TGTGCCAGCAGCCAATCGGGAGGGCCCCACAATGAGCAGTTCTTC	CASSQSGGPHNEQFF
TRBJ2-7	.	15	.	TRBV7-3	TGTGCCAGCAGTCCCGGCGCCTCACTCGGCTACGAGCAGTACTTC	CASSPGASLGYEQYF
TRBJ1-2	.	13	.	TRBV18	TGTGCCAGCTCACCACAAGGGGACTATGGCTACACCTTC	CASSPQGDYGYTF
TRBJ2-7	.	11	.	TRBV4-1	TGCGCCAGCAGCGACTGGTACGAGCAGTACTTC	CASSDWYEQYF
TRBJ2-5	TRBD1	16	.	TRBV6-1	TGTGCCAGCAGTGATACCGCTGGGACAGGGCAAGAGACCCAGTACTTC	CASSDTAGTGQETQYF
TRBJ2-3	.	15	.	TRBV10-1	TGCGCCAGCAGTGACCGGGACACCCGCACAGATACGCAGTATTTT	CASSDRDTRTDTQYF
TRBJ1-1	.	11	few	TRBV28	TGTGCCAGCAGTGGGAACACTGAAGCTTTCTTT	CASSGNTEAFF
TRBJ2-7	.	12	.	TRBV11-2	TGTGCCAGCAGCCTATCAGGCACCTGGCAGTACTTC	CASSLSGTWQYF
TRBJ2-3	.	14	.	TRBV7-2	TGTGCCAGCAGCCCGGACTTTTTCACAGATACGCAGTATTTT	CASSPDFFTDTQYF
TRBJ2-1	TRBD2	17	.	TRBV10-3	TGTGCCATCGGGGAGGCGCTTGGGGGACTAGGTGGGAATGAGCAGTTCTTC	CAIGEALGGLGGNEQFF
TRBJ2-7	TRBD1	15	.	TRBV2	TGTGCCAGCAGTACTACTGGGACAGGATGGAACGAGCAGTACTTC	CASSTTGTGWNEQYF
TRBJ2-6	.	16	.	TRBV16	TGTGCCAGCAGCTCCCAAGGTACAGCTGGGGCCAACGTCCTGACTTTC	CASSSQGTAGANVLTF
TRBJ2-3	.	12	.	TRBV2	TGTGCCAGCAGAGCAACCCGAACTACGCAGTATTTT	CASRATRTTQYF
TRBJ1-1	.	16	.	TRBV6-4	TGTGCCAGCAGTGACTTCGGGGACCGTGTCAACACTGAAGCTTTCTTT	CASSDFGDRVNTEAFF
TRBJ2-4	.	16	.	TRBV11-3	TGTGCCAGCAGCCAAGATGACAGTCTAGCCAAAAACATTCAGTACTTC	CASSQDDSLAKNIQYF
TRBJ2-7	TRBD2	13	few	TRBV5-7	TGTGCCAGCAGCCCTGGACTAGCGGCCGAGCAGTACTTC	CASSPGLAAEQYF
TRBJ1-5	.	15	.	TRBV11-2	TGTGCCAGCAGCCCCGAGACAGGCGGTTTACAGGCCCAGCATTTT	CASSPETGGLQAQHF
TRBJ2-2	TRBD2	19	.	TRBV19	TGTGCCAGTAGTATAAAAGCCTCCGCGGCTAGCGGGAGATACGGGGAGCTGTTTTTT	CASSIKASAASGRYGELFF
TRBJ1-1	TRBD1	14	.	TRBV29-1	TGCAGCGCAATGACAGGGGGATGGAACACTGAAGCTTTCTTT	CSAMTGGWNTEAFF
TRBJ1-2	.	12	.	TRBV7-9	TGTGCCAGCAGCTTAGAACAGCATGGCTACACCTTC	CASSLEQHGYTF